The rows below give T cell receptor beta chains drawn from one sample of a study of blood T cell repertoires in COVID-19. Assay: immunoSEQ multiplex PCR; the TCRdb copy retains only in-frame clones and omits some. This sample has fewer than 350,000 clones, with roughly 85% found just once. Sequencing was done on a sample of PBMCs or T cells enriched from blood (not recorded which). All receptors derive from a woman in her 50s who had recovered from COVID-19. The CDR3 runs from the conserved cysteine through the conserved F or W. D genes are given only for firm matches.

>TRBV20-1|TRBJ2-7|TRBD2
TGCAGTGCTAGTGTCCGAACTAGCGGGTCGGGGGAGCAGTACTTC
CSASVRTSGSGEQYF
>TRBV2|TRBJ1-2|.
TGTGCCAGCAGTGAATGGGTGGGCGTTAACTATGGCTACACCTTC
CASSEWVGVNYGYTF
>TRBV5-1|TRBJ2-3|TRBD2
TGCGCCAGCAGCCCCCCTCTAACTAGCGGGGGGGCAGATACGCAGTATTTT
CASSPPLTSGGADTQYF
>TRBV15|TRBJ2-1|.
TGTGCCACCAGCGAGGCAGGGTGGCGTGAGCAGTTCTTC
CATSEAGWREQFF
>TRBV30|TRBJ2-3|TRBD2
TGTGCCTCCGGAGCGGGAGGGGATACGCAGTATTTT
CASGAGGDTQYF
>TRBV28|TRBJ1-2|.
TGTGCCAGCAGGATACCGGGGAGTAACTATGGCTACACCTTC
CASRIPGSNYGYTF
>TRBV18|TRBJ2-7|TRBD2
TGTGCCAGCTCACTGTTTGTAGCGGGGGGCGCCTACGAGCAGTACTTC
CASSLFVAGGAYEQYF
>TRBV6-5|TRBJ1-2|TRBD1
TGTGCCAGCAGTTACGGGAGGACAGGTAGCTATGGCTACACCTTC
CASSYGRTGSYGYTF
>TRBV5-4|TRBJ2-1|.
TGTGCCAGCAGTCCGACTAGCTCCTACAATGAGCAGTTCTTC
CASSPTSSYNEQFF
>TRBV4-2|TRBJ2-3|.
TGTGCCAGCAGCCAAGATATAACAGATACGCAGTATTTT
CASSQDITDTQYF
>TRBV5-4|TRBJ2-1|TRBD1
TGTGCCAGCAGCCCCGGAGCCGGGACAGGTATGTTCGATGAGCAGTTCTTC
CASSPGAGTGMFDEQFF
>TRBV20-1|TRBJ1-5|TRBD1
TGCAGTGCTAGTGACAGGGCTGGATTCAATCAGCCCCAGCATTTT
CSASDRAGFNQPQHF
>TRBV4-2|TRBJ2-2|TRBD2
TGTGCCAGCAGCCAAGTTAGCGGGGGGGCCGGCGGGGAGCTGTTTTTT
CASSQVSGGAGGELFF
>TRBV19|TRBJ1-1|TRBD1
TGTGCCAGTACGCCTTGGGACAGGAAAGTTGAAGCTTTCTTT
CASTPWDRKVEAFF
>TRBV28|TRBJ1-4|.
TGTGCCAGCAGTTTTCGTGGGGGGGGTACTAATGAAAAACTGTTTTTT
CASSFRGGGTNEKLFF
>TRBV2|TRBJ1-6|.
TGTGCCAGCAGTGCGGGGTATGGTTCACCCCTCCACTTT
CASSAGYGSPLHF
>TRBV14|TRBJ2-7|.
TGTGCCAGCAGCCGTACAGGGTACGAGCAGTACTTC
CASSRTGYEQYF
>TRBV5-6|TRBJ1-2|.
TGTGCCAGCAGCCGACAGATTAACTATGGCTACACCTTC
CASSRQINYGYTF
>TRBV5-5|TRBJ1-1|TRBD1
TGTGCCAGCAGCTTGGGACAGGGAGGGAACACTGAAGCTTTCTTT
CASSLGQGGNTEAFF
>TRBV29-1|TRBJ2-7|TRBD1
TGCAGCGTTGAAGGGGGACAGGGGGAGCACGAGCAGTACTTC
CSVEGGQGEHEQYF
>TRBV10-2|TRBJ2-1|.
TGCGCCAGCAGTGAGCGGGAGTCCTACAATGAGCAGTTCTTC
CASSERESYNEQFF
>TRBV27|TRBJ2-1|TRBD1
TGTGCCAGCAACCCTCAGACAGGGGGTAGCAATGAGCAGTTCTTC
CASNPQTGGSNEQFF
>TRBV15|TRBJ2-6|TRBD1
TGTGCCACCAGCAGCGGACAGGGTGCTTCTGGGGCCAACGTCCTGACTTTC
CATSSGQGASGANVLTF
>TRBV12-3/TRBV12-4|TRBJ1-6|.
TGTGCCAGCAGTTTTGGCCTTAATTCACCCCTCCACTTT
CASSFGLNSPLHF
>TRBV5-8|TRBJ1-5|.
TGTGCCAGCAGCTTCTCCGGGACACCTATGCAGCATTTT
CASSFSGTPMQHF
>TRBV4-2|TRBJ1-6|TRBD1
TGTGCCAGCAGCCATCCGGGACAGGGCAATTCACCCCTCCACTTT
CASSHPGQGNSPLHF
>TRBV11-2|TRBJ2-2|.
TGTGCCAGCAGCTTAGATTCCCCGGACACCGGGGAGCTGTTTTTT
CASSLDSPDTGELFF
>TRBV28|TRBJ1-4|.
TGTGCCAGCGCCTTTCCAGGGGTAGAAGAAAAACTGTTTTTT
CASAFPGVEEKLFF